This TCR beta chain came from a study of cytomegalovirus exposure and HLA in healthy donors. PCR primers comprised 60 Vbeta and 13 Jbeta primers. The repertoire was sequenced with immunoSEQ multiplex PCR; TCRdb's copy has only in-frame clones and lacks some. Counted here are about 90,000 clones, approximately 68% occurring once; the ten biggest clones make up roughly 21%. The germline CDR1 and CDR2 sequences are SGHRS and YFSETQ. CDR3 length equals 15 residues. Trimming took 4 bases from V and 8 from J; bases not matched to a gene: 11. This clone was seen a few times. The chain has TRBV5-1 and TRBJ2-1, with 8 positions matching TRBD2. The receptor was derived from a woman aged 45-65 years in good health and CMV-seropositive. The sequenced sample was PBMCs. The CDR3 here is CASSARGGLNYEQFF. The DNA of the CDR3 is TGCGCCAGCAGCGCCCGGGGGGGCCTTAACTATGAGCAGTTCTTC.